The 23 T cell receptor beta chains reported below all come from one sample, sequenced in a study of cytomegalovirus exposure and HLA in healthy donors. PCR amplification relied on 60 Vbeta primers (plus 13 Jbeta primers). Assay: immunoSEQ multiplex PCR; the TCRdb copy retains only in-frame clones and omits some. The sample records under 200,000 clones, around 75% being singletons. Sequencing used PBMCs. These receptors originate from a woman in her thirties in good health and CMV-seropositive.

The chain carries TRBV7-8 and TRBJ2-7; D is undetermined. The CDR3 has 14 residues. Per the germline V gene, CDR1 is SGHVS and CDR2 is FQNEAQ. V lost 4 bases to trimming and J lost 2 bases, with 12 bases between them. The CDR3: CASSSAGLAYEQYF. The CDR3 bases are TGTGCCAGCAGCTCCGCAGGTCTTGCCTACGAGCAGTACTTC.

This rearrangement joins TRBV2 to TRBJ2-3, with 7 bases identical to TRBD1. V was pared by 5 bases and J by 1 base, with 6 bases of the junction left unmatched. Germline loops: CDR1 SNHLY, CDR2 FYNNEI. CDR3 length: 15 amino acids. Here the CDR3 DNA reads TGTGCCAGCAGTTCGCCTACAGGGGGCACAGATACGCAGTATTTT. Translating it yields CASSSPTGGTDTQYF.

The rearrangement joins TRBV19 to TRBJ1-5; D unclear. Germline-derived CDR1 and CDR2 are LNHDA and SQIVND (reference sequence). There are 14 residues in the CDR3. Trimming took off 5 bases at V and 0 bases at J, with 8 bases between the two ends. The CDR3 DNA sequence: TGTGCCAGTAGTTCTACGGGTAGCAATCAGCCCCAGCATTTT. Its translation is CASSSTGSNQPQHF.

A single count supports this clone. The chain joins TRBV7-9 to TRBJ2-3; 8 bases are shared with TRBD2. V gave up 4 bases and J gave up 4 bases; unmatched junction bases: 10. Per the germline V gene, CDR1 is SEHNR and CDR2 is FQNEAQ (reference sequence). The CDR3 extends over 16 amino acids. CDR3 sequence reads: CASSSPNSGVADTQYF. The CDR3 DNA follows: TGTGCCAGCAGCTCCCCCAATAGCGGGGTGGCAGATACGCAGTATTTT. Drawing the rest from reference TRBV7-9 and TRBJ2-3, the complete variable domain is DTGVSQNPRHKITKRGQNVTFRCDPISEHNRLYWYRQTLGQGPEFLTYFQNEAQLEKSRLLSDRFSAERPKGSFSTLEIQRTEQGDSAMYLCASSSPNSGVADTQYFGPGTRLTVL.

V usage is TRBV5-1 and J usage is TRBJ1-5, with 7 nucleotides matching TRBD1. This CDR3 region has 14 residues. Germline assignment: CDR1 SGHRS and CDR2 YFSETQ. V trimming: 4 bases; J trimming: 2 bases; junction bases outside the gene matches: 3. The CDR3 coding sequence is TGCGCCAGCAGCGTAACAGGGGGCAATCAGCCCCAGCATTTT. Encoded protein: CASSVTGGNQPQHF.

V usage is TRBV18 and J usage is TRBJ2-3, with TRBD2 identical over 11 bases. Germline CDR1 and CDR2: KGHSH and LQKENI. V shed 3 bases, J shed 5 bases, and the junction held 4 bases outside the gene matches. This CDR3 has 15 amino acids. CDR3 bases: TGTGCCAGCTCACCGGGACTAGCGGTGCAAGATACGCAGTATTTT. Protein sequence: CASSPGLAVQDTQYF.

This chain links TRBV6-5 with TRBJ2-7; TRBD1 aligns across 9 bases. The length of the CDR3 is 14 residues. The trim removed 10 bases at V and 2 bases at J, leaving 9 bases unmatched. In germline, CDR1 is MNHEY, CDR2 SVGAGI. CDR3 coding DNA: TGTGCCACCAAACGGGACAGGGTCACCTACGAGCAGTACTTC. This translates into CATKRDRVTYEQYF.

The chain links TRBV10-2 to TRBJ1-2; D gene ambiguous. Trimming pared 5 bases from V and 3 bases from J, leaving 13 bases between. The germline CDR1 and CDR2 sequences are WSHSY and SAAADI. The CDR3 covers 14 residues. Here the CDR3 reads CASSTDSRDYGYTF. The DNA of the CDR3 is TGCGCCAGCAGTACGGACTCAAGGGACTATGGCTACACCTTC.

V gene TRBV9 combines with J gene TRBJ2-3, with TRBD2 identical over 10 bases. Germline loops: CDR1 SGDLS, CDR2 YYNGEE. The J segment lost 0 bases and the V segment lost 4 bases, leaving 5 bases of the junction unmatched. This CDR3 spans 16 amino acids. The CDR3 bases are TGTGCCAGCAGCACAACTAGCGGGGTTAGCACAGATACGCAGTATTTT. Its protein is CASSTTSGVSTDTQYF.

This clone has just one count. The V and J genes are TRBV7-9 and TRBJ2-1, with 9 positions matching TRBD2. This CDR3 is 14 amino acids long. Germline values: CDR1 SEHNR, CDR2 FQNEAQ (reference sequence). J was trimmed by 6 bases and V by 5 bases; bases with no gene match: 5. The CDR3 DNA reads TGTGCCAGCAGCAGCCGGACTAGCGTCAATGAGCAGTTCTTC. This sequence encodes CASSSRTSVNEQFF.

The V call is TRBV18, the J call TRBJ1-2; 7 nucleotides align to TRBD1. The CDR3 is 14 residues long. V dropped 3 bases and J dropped 2; count of bases not matched to a gene: 3. Germline loops: CDR1 KGHSH, CDR2 LQKENI. Here the CDR3 reads CASSPGQENYGYTF. The CDR3, as DNA: TGTGCCAGCTCACCTGGACAGGAGAACTATGGCTACACCTTC.

CDR3 residues: CASSGVPRGLAYNEQFF. The DNA for the CDR3 is TGTGCCAGCAGCGGAGTCCCGAGAGGGCTGGCCTACAATGAGCAGTTCTTC. The V gene is TRBV9, the J gene TRBJ2-1; D might be TRBD2 (5 bases). Germline V gives CDR1 SGDLS, CDR2 YYNGEE. This CDR3 is built from 17 residues. Trimming stripped 3 bases from V and 2 bases from J, with 18 bases between.

The rearrangement links TRBV28 to TRBJ2-7; TRBD2 agrees at 14 bases. The CDR3 contains 17 residues. J was trimmed by 2 bases and V by 7 bases; bases with no gene match: 10. Germline CDR1 reads MDHEN; CDR2 reads SYDVKM. CDR3: CASIPGTSGSLAYEQYF. For the CDR3, the DNA is TGTGCCAGCATCCCCGGGACTAGCGGGAGTCTGGCCTACGAGCAGTACTTC.

This rearrangement joins TRBV2 to TRBJ2-1, with 9 positions matching TRBD1. Germline trimming cut 6 bases from V and 2 bases from J; bases unmatched to any gene: 8. Germline CDR1 is SNHLY and CDR2 is FYNNEI. This CDR3 contains 16 residues. CDR3 in amino acids: CASSALGDRAYNEQFF. The CDR3 DNA reads as TGTGCCAGCAGCGCTCTTGGGGACAGGGCCTACAATGAGCAGTTCTTC.

In its sample, this clone was seen once. V and J are TRBV9 and TRBJ1-6, with D tentatively TRBD1 (5 bases). Germline V gene data show CDR1 as SGDLS and CDR2 as YYNGEE. The CDR3 is 13 amino acids. Trimming removed 8 bases from V and 9 bases from J, with 15 bases in between. CDR3: CASNRWLSSPLHF. The CDR3 region has the DNA TGTGCCAGTAACAGGTGGTTAAGTTCACCCCTCCACTTT.

This chain joins TRBV25-1 and TRBJ1-6; D is uncertain. This CDR3 has 16 amino acids. The germline V and J ends were trimmed by 6 bases and 10 bases, with 22 bases remaining between them. The germline gives CDR1 MGHDK, CDR2 SYGVNS. CDR3 DNA: TGTGCCAGCAGCTTATCTGATCTCACAGTTGGGTCACCCCTCCACTTT. Translated: CASSLSDLTVGSPLHF. Full variable domain (missing parts from reference TRBV25-1 and TRBJ1-6): EADIYQTPRYLVIGTGKKITLECSQTMGHDKMYWYQQDPGMELHLIHYSYGVNSTEKGDLSSESTVSRIRTEHFPLTLESARPSHTSQYLCASSLSDLTVGSPLHFGNGTRLTVT.

The V and J genes are TRBV18 and TRBJ1-4; D is ambiguous. V was shortened by 5 bases and J by 5 bases, with 12 bases between the two germline ends. There are 14 residues in the CDR3. Per the germline V gene, CDR1 is KGHSH and CDR2 is LQKENI. The CDR3 region is CASSTGSENEKLFF. CDR3 DNA: TGTGCCAGCTCAACGGGGTCAGAGAATGAAAAACTGTTTTTT.

The gene calls are TRBV7-8 and TRBJ1-5, with D possibly TRBD1 on 6 matching bases. Germline V gene sequence: CDR1 SGHVS, CDR2 FQNEAQ. This CDR3 has 18 amino acids. V lost 2 bases, J lost 0 bases, and 17 bases lay in between. The CDR3, as DNA: TGTGCCAGCAGCTTATCAGGGGCGTGGGCCTTTAGCAATCAGCCCCAGCATTTT. This translates into CASSLSGAWAFSNQPQHF. Filled out from reference TRBV7-8 and TRBJ1-5, the complete variable domain reads GAGVSQSPRYKVAKRGQDVALRCDPISGHVSLFWYQQALGQGPEFLTYFQNEAQLDKSGLPSDRFFAERPEGSVSTLKIQRTQQEDSAVYLCASSLSGAWAFSNQPQHFGDGTRLSIL.

V gene TRBV4-3 combines with J gene TRBJ2-5; no firm D call. Germline-derived CDR1 and CDR2 are LGHNA and YSLEER. This CDR3 has 14 amino acids. The V end was cut by 3 bases, the J end by 4 bases, with 12 bases between. The CDR3, as DNA: TGCGCCAGCAGCCATGACCAGGTTTTAGAGACCCAGTACTTC. It translates to CASSHDQVLETQYF.

DNA of the CDR3: TGTGCCAGTAGTATAGGGAACAGGGGGAATGGTGGGACCCAGTACTTC. Protein: CASSIGNRGNGGTQYF. V and J are TRBV19 and TRBJ2-5; TRBD1 agrees at 8 bases. The junction had 11 bases not matched to a gene; V was cut back by 1 base and J by 7 bases. The germline V gene has CDR1 LNHDA and CDR2 SQIVND (reference sequence). There are 16 residues in the CDR3.

This chain links TRBV6-6 with TRBJ2-1; 7 bases fit TRBD2. Looked up from germline, CDR1 is MNHNY and CDR2 is SVGAGI (reference sequence). V trimming: 10 bases; J trimming: 6 bases; junction bases outside the gene matches: 9. This CDR3 region has 13 residues. The CDR3 DNA sequence: TGTGCCACCTCCGGGACTATTTTCAATGAGCAGTTCTTC. Translated: CATSGTIFNEQFF.

This clone was counted a few times. The rearrangement joins TRBV5-6 to TRBJ2-7, with D perhaps matching TRBD2 (5 bases). Trimming cost V 1 base and J 6 bases, with 20 bases left between them. The CDR3 runs to 16 residues. Germline CDR1 reads SGHDT; CDR2 reads YYEEEE. In DNA form, the CDR3 reads TGTGCCAGCAGCTTGCGGGCGGTCGGACTGACGAGCGAGCAGTACTTC. Protein: CASSLRAVGLTSEQYF.

The sample holds a few counts of this clone. The J gene is TRBJ2-7, the V gene TRBV5-4, with 7 bases aligning to TRBD1. The CDR3 totals 14 residues. V gave up 5 bases and J gave up 0 bases; unmatched junction bases: 5. Germline lookup yields CDR1 SGHNT and CDR2 YYREEE (reference sequence). The CDR3 reads CASSPRGSSYEQYF. Written as DNA, the CDR3 is TGTGCCAGCAGTCCCAGGGGGAGCTCCTACGAGCAGTACTTC.